Included here is one T cell receptor (beta chain) sequence, with context. What it binds is unknown. The sample originates from a study of cytomegalovirus exposure and HLA in healthy donors. Findings and caveats of the study: The investigators catalogued 150 to 200 TCR beta chains as cytomegalovirus-associated.

This CDR3 region has 14 residues. Germline lookup yields CDR1 MNHEY and CDR2 SVGAGI. Trimming cost V 2 bases and J 13 bases, with 18 bases left between them. 13 Jbeta primers and 60 Vbeta primers were used for the PCR. The data were produced by immunoSEQ multiplex PCR, yet TCRdb's version contains in-frame clones alone and is incomplete. The sample holds approximately 190,000 clones. This rearrangement joins TRBV6-5 to TRBJ2-1, with D possibly matching TRBD2 (6 bases). The sample taken for sequencing was PBMCs. This TCR came from a young man in good health and CMV-seronegative. The CDR3 here is CASSYPKPGARQFF. CDR3 in DNA: TGTGCCAGCAGTTACCCAAAACCGGGAGCACGACAGTTCTTC.